These T cell receptor beta chains were read from a single sample in a study of OX40 agonist ivuxolimab in advanced cancers. Clones were sequenced by immunoSEQ multiplex PCR, and TCRdb holds only the in-frame ones, with some missing. The data show about 77,000 clones, approximately 89% seen once. The sample was CD4+ or CD8+ T cells sorted from blood, taken in a trial of the OX40 agonist ivuxolimab. These TCRs come from an adult with an advanced solid tumor such as melanoma, head and neck, liver or kidney cancer. CDR3s include the opening cysteine and the closing phenylalanine or tryptophan.

CASSSGGPGPGAQYF,TRBJ2-5,TRBV5-6
CASSLGLAGGHSSYNEQFF,TRBJ2-1,TRBV5-1
CASSQVAGGTDTQYF,TRBJ2-3,TRBV4-2
CASRGRRGFSYEQYF,TRBJ2-7,TRBV27
CASSTVDRWETQYF,TRBJ2-5,TRBV5-1
CAWNLDRGYGYTF,TRBJ1-2,TRBV30
CASSPPNKPYEQYF,TRBJ2-7,TRBV18
CAWSGVLGNTIYF,TRBJ1-3,TRBV30
CSANRDTEAFF,TRBJ1-1,TRBV20-1
CASSHGQGRRTEAFF,TRBJ1-1,TRBV10-1
CASSAPSTSTDTQYF,TRBJ2-3,TRBV7-9
CATRLSRGSNQPQHF,TRBJ1-5,TRBV15
CASSPLSTRDFRNYGYTF,TRBJ1-2,TRBV11-2
CAAGPSLSQPQHF,TRBJ1-5,TRBV6-6
CASSLDYRGDTQYF,TRBJ2-3,TRBV5-5
CASSLAVDYSGNTIYF,TRBJ1-3,TRBV7-9
CASSRPDRGNQPQHF,TRBJ1-5,TRBV4-1
CASSPPIHSYNSPLHF,TRBJ1-6,TRBV28
CAIWQVNYGYTF,TRBJ1-2,TRBV10-3
CASSSRATQETQYF,TRBJ2-5,TRBV7-9
CASSLGSRVPRSEQYF,TRBJ2-7,TRBV11-2
CASSWGYPYEQYF,TRBJ2-7,TRBV6-5
CASGPNVQGAAGYTF,TRBJ1-2,TRBV6-6
CASSPPTSGRAGEQFF,TRBJ2-1,TRBV28
CASSLPGLAPSYF,TRBJ2-3,TRBV7-6
CASRGRGARTDTQYF,TRBJ2-3,TRBV27
CATSREPGLAGFLAKNIQYF,TRBJ2-4,TRBV15
CASRGGKDTEAFF,TRBJ1-1,TRBV10-3
CASSRSDRGDYGYTF,TRBJ1-2,TRBV6-5